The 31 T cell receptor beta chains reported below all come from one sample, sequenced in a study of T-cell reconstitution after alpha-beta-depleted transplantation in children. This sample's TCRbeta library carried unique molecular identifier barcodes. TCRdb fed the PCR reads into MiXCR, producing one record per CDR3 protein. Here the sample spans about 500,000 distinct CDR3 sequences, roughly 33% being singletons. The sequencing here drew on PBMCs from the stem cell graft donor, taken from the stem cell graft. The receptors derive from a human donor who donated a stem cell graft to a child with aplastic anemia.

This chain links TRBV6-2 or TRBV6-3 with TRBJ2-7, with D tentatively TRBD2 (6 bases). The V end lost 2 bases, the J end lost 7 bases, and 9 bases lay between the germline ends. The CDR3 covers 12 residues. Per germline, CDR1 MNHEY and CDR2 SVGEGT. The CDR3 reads CASSYLRGEQYV. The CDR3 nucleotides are TGTGCCAGCAGTTACCTCCGGGGGGAGCAGTACGTC.

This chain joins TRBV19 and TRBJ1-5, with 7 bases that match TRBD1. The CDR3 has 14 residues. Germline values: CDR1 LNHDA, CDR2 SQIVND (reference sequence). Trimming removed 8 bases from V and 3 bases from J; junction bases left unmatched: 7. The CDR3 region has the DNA TGTGCCAGTGCCGACAGGGAAAACAATCAGCCCCAGCATTTT. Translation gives CASADRENNQPQHF.

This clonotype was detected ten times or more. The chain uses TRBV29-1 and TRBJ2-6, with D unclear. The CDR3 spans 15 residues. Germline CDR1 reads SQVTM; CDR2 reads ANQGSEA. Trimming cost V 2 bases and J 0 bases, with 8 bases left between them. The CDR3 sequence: CSVESVHSGANVLTF. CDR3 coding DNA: TGCAGCGTTGAATCGGTTCACTCTGGGGCCAACGTCCTGACTTTC.

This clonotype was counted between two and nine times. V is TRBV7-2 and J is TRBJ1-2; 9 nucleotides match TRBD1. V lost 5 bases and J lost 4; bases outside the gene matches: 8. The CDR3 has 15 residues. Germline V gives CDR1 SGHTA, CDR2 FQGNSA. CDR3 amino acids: CASSITDRGIYGYTF. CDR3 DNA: TGTGCCAGCAGCATCACAGACAGGGGGATCTATGGCTACACCTTC.

The CDR3 protein is CASSPLEAGGPSIETQYF. In nucleotides, the CDR3 is TGTGCCAGCAGCCCCCTAGAGGCGGGAGGGCCGTCGATAGAGACCCAGTACTTC. V gene TRBV7-7 combines with J gene TRBJ2-5; 9 nucleotides agree with TRBD2. Germline assignment: CDR1 SSHAT and CDR2 FNYEAQ (reference sequence). V lost 5 bases and J lost 4; bases outside the gene matches: 17. The CDR3 contains 18 residues.

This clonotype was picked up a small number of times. CDR3 coding DNA: TGCGCCAGCAGCCCCCGAGGGGAGCGCAATCAGCCCCAGCATTTT. It yields the protein CASSPRGERNQPQHF. The rearrangement links TRBV5-1 to TRBJ1-5, with D possibly being TRBD1 (5 bases). V lost 4 bases and J lost 2, with 13 bases in between. CDR1 and CDR2 from the germline V gene are SGHRS and YFSETQ. The CDR3 consists of 15 residues.

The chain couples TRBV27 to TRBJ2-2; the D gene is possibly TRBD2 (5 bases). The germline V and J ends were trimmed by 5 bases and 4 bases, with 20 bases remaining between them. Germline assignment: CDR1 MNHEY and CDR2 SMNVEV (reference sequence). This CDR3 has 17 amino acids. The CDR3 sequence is CASSPNPRGSVTGELFF. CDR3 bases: TGTGCCAGCAGTCCCAATCCGCGAGGGTCAGTCACCGGGGAGCTGTTTTTT.

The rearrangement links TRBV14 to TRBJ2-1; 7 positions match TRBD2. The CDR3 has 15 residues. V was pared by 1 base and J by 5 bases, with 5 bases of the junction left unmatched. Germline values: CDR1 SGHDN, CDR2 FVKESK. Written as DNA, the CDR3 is TGTGCCAGCAGCCAAGTCTCTAGCGGTGACAATGAGCAGTTCTTC. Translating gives CASSQVSSGDNEQFF.

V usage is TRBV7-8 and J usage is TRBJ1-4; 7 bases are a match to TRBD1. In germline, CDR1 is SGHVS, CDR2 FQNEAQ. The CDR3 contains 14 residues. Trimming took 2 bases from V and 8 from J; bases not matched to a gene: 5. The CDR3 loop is CASSLKTGEEKLFF. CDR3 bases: TGTGCCAGCAGCTTAAAAACAGGGGAAGAAAAACTGTTTTTT.

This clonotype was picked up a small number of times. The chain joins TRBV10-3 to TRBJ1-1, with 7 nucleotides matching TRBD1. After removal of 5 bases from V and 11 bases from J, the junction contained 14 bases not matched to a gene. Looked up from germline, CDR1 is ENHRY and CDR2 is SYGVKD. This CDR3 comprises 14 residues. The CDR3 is CAISLGATGSMAFF. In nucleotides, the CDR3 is TGTGCCATCAGTCTAGGGGCGACAGGGTCTATGGCTTTCTTT.

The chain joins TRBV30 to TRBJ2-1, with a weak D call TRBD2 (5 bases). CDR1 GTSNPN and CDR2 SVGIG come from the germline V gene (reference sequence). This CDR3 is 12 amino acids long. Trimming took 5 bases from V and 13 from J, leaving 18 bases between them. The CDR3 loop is CAWGLAGIEQFF. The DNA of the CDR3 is TGTGCCTGGGGACTTGCGGGCATTGAACAGTTCTTC.

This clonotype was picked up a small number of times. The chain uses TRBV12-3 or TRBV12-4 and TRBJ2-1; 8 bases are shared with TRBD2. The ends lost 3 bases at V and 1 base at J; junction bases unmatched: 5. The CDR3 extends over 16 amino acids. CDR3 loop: CASSFGLAPSYNEQFF. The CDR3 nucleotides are TGTGCCAGCAGTTTTGGACTAGCTCCATCCTACAATGAGCAGTTCTTC.

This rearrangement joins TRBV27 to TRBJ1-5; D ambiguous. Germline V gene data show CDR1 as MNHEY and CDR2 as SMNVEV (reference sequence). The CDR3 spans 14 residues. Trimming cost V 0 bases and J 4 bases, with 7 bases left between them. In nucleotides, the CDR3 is TGTGCCAGCAGTTTATCGCCCGGGAATCAGCCCCAGCATTTT. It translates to CASSLSPGNQPQHF.

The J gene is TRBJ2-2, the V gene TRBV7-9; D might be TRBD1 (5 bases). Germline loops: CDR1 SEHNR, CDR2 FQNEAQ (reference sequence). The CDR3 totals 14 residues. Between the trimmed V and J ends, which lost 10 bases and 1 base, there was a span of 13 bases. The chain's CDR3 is CAMLGQLNTGELFF. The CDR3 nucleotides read TGTGCCATGCTGGGGCAGTTGAACACCGGGGAGCTGTTTTTT.

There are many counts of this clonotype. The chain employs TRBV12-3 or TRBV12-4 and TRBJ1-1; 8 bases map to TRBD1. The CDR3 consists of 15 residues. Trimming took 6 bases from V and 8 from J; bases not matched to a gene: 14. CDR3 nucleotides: TGTGCCAGCAGCCGCTCCGGGACAGGCTTTAGCGAAGCTTTCTTT. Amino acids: CASSRSGTGFSEAFF.

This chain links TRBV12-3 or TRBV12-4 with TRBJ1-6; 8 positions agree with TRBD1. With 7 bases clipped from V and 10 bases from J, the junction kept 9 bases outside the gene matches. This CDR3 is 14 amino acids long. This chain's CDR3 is CASTLQGVGSPLHF. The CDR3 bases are TGTGCCAGCACCTTACAGGGGGTTGGCTCACCCCTCCACTTT.

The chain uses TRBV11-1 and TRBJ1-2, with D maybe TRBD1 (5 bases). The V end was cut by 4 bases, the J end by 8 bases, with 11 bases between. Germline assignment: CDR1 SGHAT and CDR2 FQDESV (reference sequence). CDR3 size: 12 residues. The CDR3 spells CASSSQGVGYTF. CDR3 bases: TGTGCCAGCAGCTCCCAGGGAGTCGGCTACACCTTC. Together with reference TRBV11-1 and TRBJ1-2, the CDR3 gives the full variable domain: EAEVAQSPRYKITEKSQAVAFWCDPISGHATLYWYRQILGQGPELLVQFQDESVVDDSQLPKDRFSAERLKGVDSTLKIQPAELGDSAMYLCASSSQGVGYTFGSGTRLTVV.

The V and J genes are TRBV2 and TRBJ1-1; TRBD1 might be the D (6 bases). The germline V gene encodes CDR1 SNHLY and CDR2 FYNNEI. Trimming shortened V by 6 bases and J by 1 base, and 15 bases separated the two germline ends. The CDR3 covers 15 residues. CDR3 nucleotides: TGTGCCAGCAGGCTACAGGGAACGAAGAACACTGAAGCTTTCTTT. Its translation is CASRLQGTKNTEAFF.

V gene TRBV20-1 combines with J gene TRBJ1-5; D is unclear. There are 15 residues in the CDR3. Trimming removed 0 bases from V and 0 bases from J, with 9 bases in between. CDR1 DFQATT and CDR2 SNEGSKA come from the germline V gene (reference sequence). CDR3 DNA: TGCAGTGCTAGAGATCCACAGTATAGCAATCAGCCCCAGCATTTT. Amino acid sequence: CSARDPQYSNQPQHF.

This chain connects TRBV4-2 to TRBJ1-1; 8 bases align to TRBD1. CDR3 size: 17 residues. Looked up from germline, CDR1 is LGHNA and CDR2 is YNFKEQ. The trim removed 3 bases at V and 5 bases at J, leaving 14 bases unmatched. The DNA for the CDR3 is TGTGCCAGCAGCCAGGACTCCGACAGGGGTTTTGGAACTGAAGCTTTCTTT. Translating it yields CASSQDSDRGFGTEAFF.

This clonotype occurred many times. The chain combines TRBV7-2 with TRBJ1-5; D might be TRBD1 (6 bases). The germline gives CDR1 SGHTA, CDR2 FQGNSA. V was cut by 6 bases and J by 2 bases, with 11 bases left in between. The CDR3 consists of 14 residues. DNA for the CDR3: TGTGCCAGCAGTTTGAGACAGGGCAATCAGCCCCAGCATTTT. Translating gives CASSLRQGNQPQHF.

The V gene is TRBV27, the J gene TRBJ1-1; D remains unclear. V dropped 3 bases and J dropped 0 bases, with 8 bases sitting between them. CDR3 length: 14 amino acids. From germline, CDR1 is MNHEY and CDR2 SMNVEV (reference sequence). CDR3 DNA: TGTGCCAGCAGTTTTAGGGTCATGAACACTGAAGCTTTCTTT. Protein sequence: CASSFRVMNTEAFF.

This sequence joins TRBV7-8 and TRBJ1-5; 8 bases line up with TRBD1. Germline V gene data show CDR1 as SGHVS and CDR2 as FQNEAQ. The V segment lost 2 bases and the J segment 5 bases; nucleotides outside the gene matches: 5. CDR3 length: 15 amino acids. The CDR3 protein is CASSLTNRGYQPQHF. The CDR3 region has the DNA TGTGCCAGCAGCTTAACCAACAGGGGGTATCAGCCCCAGCATTTT.

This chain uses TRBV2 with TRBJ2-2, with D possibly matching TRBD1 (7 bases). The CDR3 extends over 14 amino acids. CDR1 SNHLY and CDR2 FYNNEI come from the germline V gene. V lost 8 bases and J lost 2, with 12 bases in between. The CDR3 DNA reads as TGTGCCAGCTGGAGGGACAGAAACACCGGGGAGCTGTTTTTT. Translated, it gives CASWRDRNTGELFF.

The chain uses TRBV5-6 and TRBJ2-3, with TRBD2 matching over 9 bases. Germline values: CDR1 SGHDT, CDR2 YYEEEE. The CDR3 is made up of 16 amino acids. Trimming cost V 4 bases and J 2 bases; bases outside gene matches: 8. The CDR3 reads CASSPGTSQNTDTQYF. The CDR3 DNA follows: TGTGCCAGCAGCCCCGGGACTAGCCAAAACACAGATACGCAGTATTTT. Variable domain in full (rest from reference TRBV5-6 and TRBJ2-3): DAGVTQSPTHLIKTRGQQVTLRCSPKSGHDTVSWYQQALGQGPQFIFQYYEEEERQRGNFPDRFSGHQFPNYSSELNVNALLLGDSALYLCASSPGTSQNTDTQYFGPGTRLTVL.

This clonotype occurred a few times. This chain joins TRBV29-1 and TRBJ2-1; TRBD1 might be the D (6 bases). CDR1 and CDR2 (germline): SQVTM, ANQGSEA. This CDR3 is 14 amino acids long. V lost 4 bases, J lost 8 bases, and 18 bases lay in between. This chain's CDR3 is CSVVPGQLPDEQFF. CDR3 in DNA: TGCAGCGTTGTCCCTGGACAGCTCCCGGATGAGCAGTTCTTC.

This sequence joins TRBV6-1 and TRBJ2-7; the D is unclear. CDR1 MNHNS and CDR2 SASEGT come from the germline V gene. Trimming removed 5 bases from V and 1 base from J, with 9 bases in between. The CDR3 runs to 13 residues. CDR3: CASSLRSSYEQYV. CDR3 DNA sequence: TGTGCCAGCAGTCTTAGGTCGTCCTACGAGCAGTACGTC.

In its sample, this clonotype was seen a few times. The CDR3 nucleotides are TGTGCCAGCAGTGCCACAACTCGCAGGGCCGATGGCTACACCTTC. This encodes CASSATTRRADGYTF. The rearrangement links TRBV25-1 to TRBJ1-2, with a possible D match to TRBD1 (5 bases). The CDR3 is 15 amino acids. Germline V lookup: CDR1 MGHDK, CDR2 SYGVNS. Trimming pared 4 bases from V and 6 bases from J, leaving 18 bases between.

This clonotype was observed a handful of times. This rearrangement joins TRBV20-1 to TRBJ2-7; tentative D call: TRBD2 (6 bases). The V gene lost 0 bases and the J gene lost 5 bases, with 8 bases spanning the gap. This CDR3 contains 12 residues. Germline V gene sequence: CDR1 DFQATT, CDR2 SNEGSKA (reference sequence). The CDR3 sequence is CSARDGLNEQYF. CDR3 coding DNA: TGCAGTGCTAGAGATGGACTAAACGAGCAGTACTTC.

The CDR3, as DNA: TGTGCCAGCAGCCCACCGCGGACAGGATACAATGAGCAGTTCTTC. Residues: CASSPPRTGYNEQFF. The rearrangement uses TRBV3-1 and TRBJ2-1; 7 positions agree with TRBD1. Germline V gives CDR1 LGHDT, CDR2 YNNKEL (reference sequence). CDR3 length equals 15 residues. V shed 4 bases and J 4 bases; nucleotides not matched to a gene: 7.

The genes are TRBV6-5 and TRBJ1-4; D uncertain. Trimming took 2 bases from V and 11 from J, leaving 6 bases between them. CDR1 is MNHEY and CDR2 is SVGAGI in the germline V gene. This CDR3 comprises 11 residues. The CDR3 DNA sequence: TGTGCCAGCAGTTACGCGGGGAAACTGTTTTTT. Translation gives CASSYAGKLFF.